This T cell receptor (beta chain) was documented in a study of OX40 agonist ivuxolimab in advanced cancers. General notes on the study: The costimulatory receptor OX40 (CD134) was targeted by ivuxolimab, a fully human IgG2 agonistic monoclonal antibody. Intravenous ivuxolimab was administered to patients every 2 weeks at six dose levels: 0.01, 0.1, 0.3, 1.5, 3 and 10 mg/kg. Among the roughly 50 dose-escalation patients, about 20 had hepatocellular carcinoma, approximately 15 melanoma, 9 renal cell carcinoma and 9 head and neck cancer. A male proportion of roughly 80% and a mean age of 60 years, ranging from roughly 20 to 80, were recorded for the dose-escalation cohort. Patients were allowed to have had prior anti-PD-1, anti-PD-L1 or anti-CTLA-4 therapy, and 30% to 40% of the dose-escalation patients had been treated with checkpoint inhibitors. Partial responses occurred in three dose-escalation patients: two with cutaneous melanoma and one with hepatocellular carcinoma. The point of sequencing TCRbeta in the periphery was to test whether ivuxolimab changed TCR sequence diversity and drove clonal T-cell expansion. The paper reports the monotherapy dose-escalation portion (N = 52 patients) of the phase I ivuxolimab trial. The full study reports these points: At doses of 0.1 to 3.0 mg/kg, clonal expansion of both CD4+ and CD8+ T cells in blood was seen between baseline and week 6. In the 0.1-3.0 mg/kg groups, partial responders had among the lowest normalized peripheral clonal expansion, particularly in CD8+ T cells. Antigen specificity was not determined for the clonally expanded peripheral T cells. Low levels of normalized T-cell clonal expansion were also seen in some patients who did not respond. After ivuxolimab, expanded clones were on average more numerous among CD8+ T cells than among CD4+ T cells.

For sequencing of the TCRbeta CDR3 region, genomic DNA was extracted from the sorted cells. The immunoSEQ Assay was used for sequencing of TCRbeta CDR3 regions. The table was pulled from immuneACCESS by TCRdb, which kept in-frame rearrangements only. Such tables lose some clones; where checked, under half of the loss comes from unresolved V genes, and the rest has no known cause. The sample includes tens of thousands of clones, with roughly four fifths observed a single time. The top ten clones comprise less than 25% of the sample. From cysteine to phenylalanine, the CDR3 is 17 amino acids long. The kept DNA is CDR3 alone, 51 bases in frame from the first base. CDR1 is given as SGHVS and CDR2 as FQNEAQ, both from the germline V gene. From V the trimming removes 1 base and from J it removes 5 bases, while the gene matches leave 11 bases of the junction unaccounted for. On this clone: Its binding antigen is unknown. There are no base qualities to consult, and no much larger clone falls within one base.

The trial excluded patients who had a history of autoimmune disease or were on systemic immunosuppression. Peripheral blood for TCR sequencing was collected from all dose cohorts at baseline, on cycle 4 day 1, and on cycle 7 day 1. The samples were taken from a phase I, first-in-human, multicenter, open-label dose-escalation trial of ivuxolimab. Adults with locally advanced or metastatic melanoma, renal cell carcinoma, hepatocellular carcinoma or head and neck squamous cell carcinoma were enrolled in the trial. Before TCR sequencing, CD4+ and CD8+ T cells were separately sorted from peripheral blood.

The sample was CD4+ or CD8+ T cells sorted from blood, taken in a trial of the OX40 agonist ivuxolimab. The chain employs TRBV7-8 and TRBJ2-3; 8 central nucleotides agree with TRBD2. This TCR was sampled from an adult with an advanced solid tumor such as melanoma, head and neck, liver or kidney cancer. The sequence in DNA is TGTGCCAGCAGCTTAGTTTACGGGACTAGAGGAGAAGATACGCAGTATTTT. This encodes CASSLVYGTRGEDTQYF.